A single sample is the source of the 25 T cell receptor beta chains below, sequenced in a study of blood T cell repertoires in COVID-19. Data came from immunoSEQ multiplex PCR; TCRdb stores just in-frame clones and leaves some out. The sample includes about 210,000 clones, over 80% seen only once; the top ten take approximately 7.8%. Sample: peripheral blood. Receptors originate from a woman in her fifties or sixties with COVID-19, enrolled during active disease.

This clone was found a few times. The chain couples TRBV24-1 to TRBJ1-1; no clear D. V was trimmed by 5 bases and J by 2 bases, leaving 5 bases between them. This CDR3 spans 12 amino acids. Germline CDR1 is KGHDR and CDR2 is SFDVKD. In DNA, the CDR3 is TGTGCCACCAGTGTGGGCAACACTGAAGCTTTCTTT. Its translation: CATSVGNTEAFF.

This sequence joins TRBV19 and TRBJ2-7; maybe TRBD1 (5 bases). Trimming took 3 bases from V and 3 from J, leaving 9 bases between them. This CDR3 has 13 residues. Germline V gene data show CDR1 as LNHDA and CDR2 as SQIVND (reference sequence). The CDR3 protein is CASSMSRDYEQYF. The CDR3 DNA follows: TGTGCCAGTAGTATGAGCAGGGACTACGAGCAGTACTTC.

This chain uses TRBV7-9 with TRBJ1-2, with TRBD1 identical over 9 bases. The CDR3 consists of 14 residues. Germline CDR1 reads SEHNR; CDR2 reads FQNEAQ (reference sequence). V lost 4 bases, J lost 4 bases, and 4 bases stayed unmatched. CDR3 protein: CASSSSGQGYGYTF. The CDR3 DNA is TGTGCCAGCAGCTCTTCGGGACAGGGCTATGGCTACACCTTC. The full variable domain, in which reference TRBV7-9 and TRBJ1-2 provide the parts outside the CDR3, is DTGVSQNPRHKITKRGQNVTFRCDPISEHNRLYWYRQTLGQGPEFLTYFQNEAQLEKSRLLSDRFSAERPKGSFSTLEIQRTEQGDSAMYLCASSSSGQGYGYTFGSGTRLTVV.

The chain joins TRBV11-2 to TRBJ1-6, with 10 bases identical to TRBD1. Germline assignment: CDR1 SGHAT and CDR2 FQNNGV. The CDR3 loop spans 15 amino acids. V trimming: 5 bases; J trimming: 14 bases; junction bases outside the gene matches: 12. DNA of the CDR3: TGTGCCAGCAGCCACCGGGACAGGGGACGGCGGACCCTCCACTTT. It encodes CASSHRDRGRRTLHF.

The V and J genes are TRBV27 and TRBJ2-7; 14 bases line up with TRBD2. Germline-derived CDR1 and CDR2 are MNHEY and SMNVEV (reference sequence). The CDR3 totals 14 residues. The V and J ends lost 5 bases and 6 bases, in that order; junction bases with no gene match: 3. The CDR3 DNA follows: TGTGCCAGCAGTCCGGGGACTAGCGGGAGCGAGCAGTACTTC. Its translation is CASSPGTSGSEQYF.

V gene TRBV30 combines with J gene TRBJ2-3; 7 bases map to TRBD2. Germline V gene data show CDR1 as GTSNPN and CDR2 as SVGIG (reference sequence). After removal of 3 bases from V and 5 bases from J, the junction contained 20 bases not matched to a gene. The CDR3 sequence is 18 residues long. The CDR3 region has the DNA TGTGCCTGGAGCCCCCTTCCCCGCCTGGCGGGAGTAGTAGATACGCAGTATTTT. It is translated as CAWSPLPRLAGVVDTQYF. The complete variable domain, with remaining parts taken from reference TRBV30 and TRBJ2-3, reads SQTIHQWPATLVQPVGSPLSLECTVEGTSNPNLYWYRQAAGRGLQLLFYSVGIGQISSEVPQNLSASRPQDRQFILSSKKLLLSDSGFYLCAWSPLPRLAGVVDTQYFGPGTRLTVL.

The CDR3 here is CASRTRDRGVDGYTF. CDR3 DNA sequence: TGTGCCAGCAGAACCCGGGACAGGGGGGTTGATGGCTACACCTTC. The J gene is TRBJ1-2, the V gene TRBV6-5; TRBD1 aligns across 11 bases. CDR1 and CDR2 (germline): MNHEY, SVGAGI. The V segment lost 6 bases and the J segment 6 bases; nucleotides outside the gene matches: 9. This CDR3 spans 15 amino acids.

The chain is built from TRBV28 and TRBJ1-6; 9 positions match TRBD1. Germline V CDR1 and CDR2: MDHEN, SYDVKM. The CDR3 is made up of 16 amino acids. J lost 9 bases, V lost 6 bases, and 12 bases had no gene match. CDR3 residues: CASRKDRGSLSSPLHF. The CDR3 coding sequence is TGTGCCAGCAGGAAGGACAGGGGTTCTTTGTCTTCACCCCTCCACTTT.

This clone occurred a few times. The chain combines TRBV7-9 with TRBJ2-7, with a tentative D call TRBD1 (5 bases). V lost 2 bases to trimming and J lost 4 bases, with 9 bases between them. Germline values: CDR1 SEHNR, CDR2 FQNEAQ (reference sequence). The CDR3 loop spans 13 amino acids. The DNA of the CDR3 is TGTGCCAGCAGCTTACAGGGTGCGTACGAGCAGTACTTC. Encoded protein: CASSLQGAYEQYF.

The CDR3, as DNA: TGCAGCGTCGTCGTTGCGGGGGACTCCCCGCCAAACTATGGCTACACCTTC. Its translation: CSVVVAGDSPPNYGYTF. The chain links TRBV29-1 to TRBJ1-2, with TRBD1 as a possible D gene (5 bases). V was trimmed by 6 bases and J by 2 bases, leaving 25 bases between them. Germline-derived CDR1 and CDR2 are SQVTM and ANQGSEA. The CDR3 length is 17 residues.

This clone is a singleton in its sample. CDR3 sequence reads: CASSPNSGFTGELFF. In DNA form, the CDR3 reads TGTGCCAGCAGCCCCAATTCAGGGTTCACCGGGGAGCTGTTTTTT. This rearrangement joins TRBV11-2 to TRBJ2-2, with TRBD1 as a possible D gene (5 bases). This CDR3 has 15 residues. Per the germline V gene, CDR1 is SGHAT and CDR2 is FQNNGV. V lost 5 bases to trimming and J lost 4 bases, with 14 bases between them.

The table lists this clone with a count of one. The chain recombines TRBV6-5 with TRBJ2-1, with D perhaps matching TRBD1 (6 bases). This CDR3 has 14 amino acids. In germline, CDR1 is MNHEY, CDR2 SVGAGI. The V gene lost 8 bases and the J gene lost 2 bases, with 13 bases spanning the gap. In DNA form, the CDR3 reads TGTGCCAGCGCCTGGACAGCCGCCTACAATGAGCAGTTCTTC. This codes for CASAWTAAYNEQFF.

J is TRBJ1-2 and V is TRBV6-5, with TRBD1 matching 8 bases. This CDR3 spans 14 amino acids. The V gene's germline CDR1 is MNHEY and CDR2 SVGAGI. Unmatched junction bases numbered 5, after V lost 4 bases and J lost 4 bases. The DNA for the CDR3 is TGTGCCAGCAGTTCAGGGGGCGGGCTCTATGGCTACACCTTC. Residues: CASSSGGGLYGYTF.

This sequence joins TRBV11-2 and TRBJ1-5; D is undetermined. The ends were cut back, 5 bases at V and 3 bases at J, with 8 bases in the middle. Germline V lookup: CDR1 SGHAT, CDR2 FQNNGV. CDR3 length equals 13 residues. The CDR3 loop reads CASSPRANQPQHF. The CDR3 region has the DNA TGTGCCAGCAGCCCTCGCGCCAATCAGCCCCAGCATTTT.

The chain joins TRBV25-1 to TRBJ2-1; TRBD2 aligns across 11 bases. The germline CDR1 and CDR2 sequences are MGHDK and SYGVNS. This CDR3 comprises 16 residues. The junction had 5 bases not matched to a gene; V was cut back by 2 bases and J by 5 bases. The chain's CDR3 is CASSEIAGGPHNEQFF. CDR3 nucleotide sequence: TGTGCCAGCAGTGAAATAGCGGGGGGGCCACACAATGAGCAGTTCTTC.

This clone was picked up one time. The chain uses TRBV19 and TRBJ2-7, with D possibly being TRBD1 (5 bases). Between the trimmed V and J ends, which lost 6 bases and 1 base, there was a span of 13 bases. This CDR3 comprises 14 residues. Germline V CDR1 and CDR2: LNHDA, SQIVND (reference sequence). CDR3 region: CASRIDSDSYEQYF. The DNA for the CDR3 is TGTGCCAGTAGGATCGACAGTGATTCCTACGAGCAGTACTTC.

The chain employs TRBV2 and TRBJ2-7, with D possibly being TRBD2 (6 bases). The V end lost 7 bases, the J end lost 0 bases, and 13 bases lay between the germline ends. CDR3 size: 14 residues. Germline-derived CDR1 and CDR2 are SNHLY and FYNNEI. CDR3 loop: CASMGTVSSYEQYF. CDR3 nucleotides: TGTGCCAGCATGGGGACTGTGAGCTCCTACGAGCAGTACTTC.

This clone has a handful of counts. CDR3 in DNA: TGCGCCAGCAGACAGGGGGCAGGGATTACTAGCGAGCAGTACGTC. Protein: CASRQGAGITSEQYV. The chain employs TRBV10-2 and TRBJ2-7; 9 nucleotides match TRBD1. With V trimmed by 6 bases and J by 6 bases, 12 bases remained unmatched. In germline, CDR1 is WSHSY, CDR2 SAAADI. The CDR3 contains 15 residues.

The J gene is TRBJ2-1, the V gene TRBV27; 10 bases are a match to TRBD1. The CDR3 contains 15 residues. CDR1 is MNHEY, CDR2 SMNVEV, per germline (reference sequence). V lost 7 bases, J lost 3 bases, and 6 bases stayed unmatched. The DNA of the CDR3 is TGTGCCAGCAACCCAAGGACAGGGGGCTACAATGAGCAGTTCTTC. Encoded protein: CASNPRTGGYNEQFF.

This clone has just a few counts. This rearrangement joins TRBV10-3 to TRBJ1-6; D remains ambiguous. Germline loops: CDR1 ENHRY, CDR2 SYGVKD. V lost 8 bases and J lost 5, with 13 bases in between. This CDR3 has 14 residues. The CDR3 spells CAIGSRVDNSPLHF. Here the CDR3 DNA reads TGTGCCATCGGTAGCCGGGTGGATAATTCACCCCTCCACTTT.

This clone was found a few times. The CDR3 loop is CASSQPRQGSNTEAFF. The CDR3 bases are TGCGCCAGCAGCCAACCGCGACAGGGAAGTAACACTGAAGCTTTCTTT. The chain recombines TRBV5-1 with TRBJ1-1; TRBD1 aligns across 7 bases. This CDR3 comprises 16 residues. With V trimmed by 4 bases and J by 2 bases, 11 bases remained unmatched. CDR1 and CDR2 from the germline V gene are SGHRS and YFSETQ.

A few counts support this clone. The rearrangement uses TRBV10-3 and TRBJ1-1; TRBD1 is a possible D gene (5 bases). The germline V gene encodes CDR1 ENHRY and CDR2 SYGVKD. This CDR3 is built from 14 residues. V shed 9 bases and J shed 3 bases, with 17 bases lying between them. CDR3 in amino acids: CAIRLGGEDTEAFF. CDR3 bases: TGTGCCATAAGACTGGGGGGGGAGGACACTGAAGCTTTCTTT.

The chain uses TRBV6-5 and TRBJ1-2; D possibly corresponds to TRBD1 (6 bases). Germline V gene data show CDR1 as MNHEY and CDR2 as SVGAGI. This CDR3 has 15 residues. The V end was cut by 1 base, the J end by 2 bases, with 11 bases between. The CDR3 DNA is TGTGCCAGCAGTTACTATTCGGGACAAAACTATGGCTACACCTTC. Amino acids: CASSYYSGQNYGYTF.

This chain links TRBV11-3 with TRBJ2-1; D gene unclear. The V gene lost 1 base and the J gene lost 4 bases, with 5 bases spanning the gap. The CDR3 runs to 13 residues. Germline CDR1 is SGHNT and CDR2 is YENEEA. The CDR3: CASSLVRYNEQFF. CDR3 sequence (DNA): TGTGCCAGCAGCTTAGTGCGGTACAATGAGCAGTTCTTC.

The chain combines TRBV9 with TRBJ2-1; TRBD2 matches 8 bases. Trimming at V came to 3 bases and at J to 5 bases, leaving 7 bases not matched to a gene. From germline, CDR1 is SGDLS and CDR2 YYNGEE. There are 15 residues in the CDR3. Here the CDR3 reads CASSAGLAWDNEQFF. The CDR3, as DNA: TGTGCCAGCAGCGCCGGACTAGCCTGGGACAATGAGCAGTTCTTC.